This T cell receptor (beta chain) was profiled in a study of T cell responses to AZD1222 COVID-19 vaccine. Libraries were prepared by immunoSEQ multiplex PCR; TCRdb keeps only in-frame clonotypes and omits some of them. The table includes 120,000 or so clones, approximately 92% detected once. This clone was recorded only once. This CDR3 region has 15 residues. Germline V gene data show CDR1 as SGDLS and CDR2 as YYNGEE. After removal of 2 bases from V and 2 bases from J, the junction contained 3 bases not matched to a gene. Sequencing used peripheral blood, obtained 28 days after the second dose of the MenACWY control vaccine. This chain connects TRBV9 to TRBJ2-5; 10 bases line up with TRBD2. The TCR comes from an adult who received the MenACWY meningococcal vaccine as a control. The CDR3 protein is CASSVSGGVQETQYF. The CDR3 region has the DNA TGTGCCAGCAGCGTCAGCGGGGGGGTACAAGAGACCCAGTACTTC.